The 5 T cell receptor beta chains below all came from one sample that was sequenced in a study of cytomegalovirus exposure and HLA in healthy donors. Profiled with immunoSEQ multiplex PCR; TCRdb holds only in-frame clones, not every one. The sample carries 47,000 or so clones, roughly 92% recorded once. Sequenced sample: PBMCs. These receptors all stem from a man aged 18 to 35 in good health and CMV-seronegative.

J is TRBJ2-7 and V is TRBV7-2, with D possibly being TRBD2 (6 bases). With 2 bases removed from V and 4 bases from J, the gap between germline ends came to 12 bases. The CDR3 is 14 amino acids. The germline V gene encodes CDR1 SGHTA and CDR2 FQGNSA. The CDR3 protein is CASSLSGSTYEQYF. The DNA for the CDR3 is TGTGCCAGCAGCTTATCCGGGAGTACTTACGAGCAGTACTTC.

The J gene is TRBJ2-5, the V gene TRBV6-1, with a tentative D call TRBD2 (6 bases). Trimming shortened V by 1 base and J by 2 bases, and 17 bases separated the two germline ends. CDR3 length: 17 residues. The germline V gene encodes CDR1 MNHNS and CDR2 SASEGT. CDR3 nucleotides: TGTGCCAGCAGTGAAGACGGTTTGGCTAGCGCGCAAGAGACCCAGTACTTC. Protein: CASSEDGLASAQETQYF.

This chain links TRBV28 with TRBJ2-7; 14 bases align to TRBD2. From germline, CDR1 is MDHEN and CDR2 SYDVKM. With V trimmed by 6 bases and J by 6 bases, 7 bases remained unmatched. The CDR3 length is 15 residues. The CDR3 spells CASRSTSGRALEQYF. The CDR3 DNA reads TGTGCCAGCAGATCGACTAGCGGGAGGGCCCTCGAGCAGTACTTC.

This chain joins TRBV28 and TRBJ2-1, with a weak D call TRBD2 (5 bases). Looked up from germline, CDR1 is MDHEN and CDR2 is SYDVKM. CDR3 length: 14 residues. V lost 2 bases and J lost 7, with 12 bases in between. CDR3 coding DNA: TGTGCCAGCAGTTTAACGGGAATGTTTAATGAGCAGTTCTTC. It codes for CASSLTGMFNEQFF.

The rearrangement joins TRBV27 to TRBJ2-7; TRBD1 agrees at 10 bases. The CDR3 runs to 14 residues. After removal of 5 bases from V and 0 bases from J, the junction contained 1 base not matched to a gene. Germline V gene lookup returns CDR1 MNHEY and CDR2 SMNVEV (reference sequence). CDR3 DNA: TGTGCCAGCAGTCGGGACAGGGGCTCCTACGAGCAGTACTTC. Residues: CASSRDRGSYEQYF.